This T cell receptor beta chain was recovered during a study of somatic mutations in cytotoxic T cells in rheumatoid arthritis. For the study at large: Patient blood (just over 29 ml EDTA) was taken immediately after diagnosis and before treatment. Findings of the study overall: CD8+ T-cell clonality did not differ significantly between rheumatoid arthritis patients and age-matched healthy controls.

Germline assignment: CDR1 SEHNR and CDR2 FQNEAQ (reference sequence). The CDR3 length is 18 residues. With V trimmed by 10 bases and J by 3 bases, 15 bases remained unmatched. With regard to this clone: Its specificity is not known.

The repertoire was sequenced with immunoSEQ multiplex PCR; TCRdb's copy has only in-frame clones and lacks some. This table holds nearly 11,000 clones, 82% found once. The genes are TRBV7-9 and TRBJ2-1, with 13 bases fitting TRBD2. The sequenced sample consisted of CD8+ T cells sorted from blood. The TCR sequence derives from a woman in her fifties or sixties with rheumatoid arthritis. In DNA, the CDR3 is TGTGCCACCTCCATCGGGGGGACTAGCGGGATCCTCTACAATGAGCAGTTCTTC. Amino acids: CATSIGGTSGILYNEQFF.